This T cell receptor (beta chain) comes out of a study of identical twins (dated by TCRdb to the mid-2010s). In terms of the full investigation: TCR alpha and beta repertoires from monozygotic twins, unrelated adults of various ages and cord blood were deep-sequenced to test whether fetal clonotypes persist. To rule out contamination, the twin experiments were replicated at different times with different library preparation protocols. Here is what the overall study found, with its caveats: Compared with coincidental sharing between unrelated individuals, out-of-frame TCR alpha sequences shared between twins had an excess of sequences with low generation probability. A weaker excess of twin sharing was found in beta out-of-frame sequences because the signal-to-noise ratio was lowered by fewer shared sequences. Because the same donors could not be followed over many years, conclusions were based on cross-sectional statistical analysis. In monozygotic twins, recombination models systematically underestimated out-of-frame TCR alpha sharing, but the models matched the sharing seen between unrelated individuals. Zero-insertion analyses could be partly confounded by invariant T cells such as MAIT and iNKT, though diverse VJ usage argued against such confounding for most clonotypes. Abundant cord blood beta clonotypes carried fewer insertions; young adult naive repertoires showed a weaker similar trend, while memory repertoires showed none.

The library was prepared using 5' RACE. Data came from an Illumina HiSeq 2000. Template switching introduced a universal primer binding site; the final cDNA contained a unique molecular identifier, enabling accurate counting of TCR cDNA molecules. Specific primers in the conserved constant-segment region were used to synthesize first-strand cDNA for TCR alpha and beta chains. To control for contamination, every cDNA library was double barcoded, receiving both a SMART-Mk sample barcode and Illumina barcodes. TruSeq adapter sequences, together with Illumina sample barcodes, were added in two successive PCR steps. The TCR alpha and beta cDNA libraries were sequenced on the Illumina HiSeq platform using custom primers. From the authors' description of their analysis: Unique molecular identifiers were extracted from raw reads with MiGEC, and CDR3 positions were determined with MiXCR. For each individual, recombination models were inferred using an EM algorithm with the repgenHMM and IGoR tools. Shared clonotype analysis was performed with the tcR package in R, normalizing sharing by the product of cloneset sizes. To study raw recombination free of thymic and clonal selection effects, out-of-frame nonproductive sequences were analyzed. The public sequencing data were trimmed at Q25 with fastp and processed into clonotypes with MiXCR by TCRdb, which kept only in-frame beta chains. Each record represents a unique CDR3 protein, reported with the most common genes and DNA among its rows. The authors' filters were not applied to this entry. The sample records roughly 700,000 distinct CDR3 sequences, roughly 8% of which are singletons. The ten most abundant clones make up 0.75% to 1% of the sample.

With respect to this clonotype: The clone's antigen remains unknown. Per-base qualities were not stored, and no clone one base away is much larger.

V and J are trimmed by 1 base and 4 bases, and the gene matches miss 5 bases of the junction. For CDR1 and CDR2, the germline V gene lists SGHRS and YFSETQ. The CDR3 runs 16 amino acids, cysteine and phenylalanine included. The retained sequence is limited to the CDR3, 48 bases, with the frame set at the first base. Only healthy Caucasian donors were included. The twin cohort comprised three pairs of female monozygotic twins, all aged roughly 18 to 30 years. RNA for TCR libraries was isolated from peripheral blood mononuclear cells. This sample was also put to use in a study of yellow fever vaccine responses in identical twins. The second study also describes: The authors reported that the T cell response to vaccination in identical twins appeared partly convergent and partly personalized. In identical twins, the study followed T cell clones that responded to the vaccine with precision.

Sequencing was performed on PBMCs. The V gene is TRBV5-1 and the J gene is TRBJ2-5, and TRBD2 aligns with 12 junction nucleotides. This TCR derives from a woman in her late teens or twenties in good health. CDR3 loop: CASSLTALAGGETQYF. Here is the DNA: TGCGCCAGCAGCTTGACGGCACTAGCGGGGGGAGAGACCCAGTACTTC.